One sample yielded the 10 T cell receptor beta chains listed below, sequenced in a study of blood T cell repertoires in COVID-19. Here immunoSEQ multiplex PCR was the method, and the copy in TCRdb shows in-frame clones only, minus some. This table holds approximately 230,000 clones, 80% to 95% found once. The sequenced sample was PBMCs or T cells enriched from blood (not recorded which). These receptors were obtained from a woman between 18 and 29 years old who had recovered from COVID-19.

This rearrangement joins TRBV28 to TRBJ1-4, with D maybe TRBD1 (6 bases). CDR3 length: 15 residues. Trimming stripped 4 bases from V and 7 bases from J, with 16 bases between. Germline V gene sequence: CDR1 MDHEN, CDR2 SYDVKM. In DNA form, the CDR3 reads TGTGCCAGCAGTTCTCAGGCAGGGGTTTTTGAAAAACTGTTTTTT. It encodes CASSSQAGVFEKLFF.

The rearrangement links TRBV20-1 to TRBJ2-7; D may be TRBD1 (6 bases). Germline values: CDR1 DFQATT, CDR2 SNEGSKA (reference sequence). This CDR3 comprises 11 residues. V gave up 5 bases and J gave up 6 bases, with 11 bases separating them. CDR3 coding DNA: TGCAGTGCTCGGACAGTTAGCGAGCAGTACTTC. This gives the protein CSARTVSEQYF.

The V and J genes are TRBV3-1 (or the pseudogene TRBV3-2) and TRBJ2-2; maybe TRBD1 (6 bases). Germline V lookup: CDR1 LGHDT, CDR2 YNNKEL (reference sequence). The CDR3 loop spans 14 amino acids. V lost 4 bases, J lost 9 bases, and 15 bases lay in between. CDR3 sequence reads: CASSPWDNSWELFF. Written as DNA, the CDR3 is TGTGCCAGCAGCCCTTGGGACAACTCTTGGGAGCTGTTTTTT.

J is TRBJ2-1 and V is TRBV10-3; tentative D call: TRBD2 (6 bases). CDR3 size: 13 residues. Germline V gives CDR1 ENHRY, CDR2 SYGVKD. V lost 7 bases to trimming and J lost 7 bases, with 14 bases between them. CDR3 sequence: CAITARGINEQFF. CDR3 DNA: TGTGCCATCACGGCGCGGGGAATAAATGAGCAGTTCTTC.

V usage is TRBV27 and J usage is TRBJ2-7; 11 bases are shared with TRBD2. V shed 6 bases and J 7 bases; nucleotides not matched to a gene: 26. This CDR3 has 20 amino acids. Germline V lookup: CDR1 MNHEY, CDR2 SMNVEV (reference sequence). The DNA of the CDR3 is TGTGCCAGCAGCCCCAGTAGCGGGAGGGCCGGACGCCGCAGCCTTTATGAGCAGTACTTC. As protein: CASSPSSGRAGRRSLYEQYF.

Concerning this clone: Different DNA sequences within this sample yield the same CDR3. The chain has TRBV12-3 or TRBV12-4 and TRBJ2-1, with D hard to call. V was cut by 2 bases and J by 4 bases, with 6 bases left in between. The CDR3 runs to 13 residues. The CDR3 loop is CASSLSGYNEQFF. CDR3 DNA sequence: TGTGCCAGCAGTTTATCCGGTTACAATGAGCAGTTCTTC.

This sequence joins TRBV6-2 or TRBV6-3 and TRBJ1-2, with D unresolved. Germline assignment: CDR1 MNHEY and CDR2 SVGEGT. Trimming removed 2 bases at V and 4 bases at J, with 8 bases between. The CDR3 runs 13 residues. CDR3 in amino acids: CASSYTPGYGYTF. CDR3 nucleotides: TGTGCCAGCAGTTACACGCCAGGCTATGGCTACACCTTC.

Note on this clone: Other DNA sequences in this sample translate to the same CDR3. The chain carries TRBV2 and TRBJ1-1, with D possibly TRBD1 on 5 matching bases. The CDR3 contains 14 residues. Trimming cost V 4 bases and J 0 bases, with 9 bases left between them. Germline CDR1 is SNHLY and CDR2 is FYNNEI. The DNA for the CDR3 is TGTGCCAGCAGTGCGGGGGGTCTGAACACTGAAGCTTTCTTT. Encoded protein: CASSAGGLNTEAFF.

The chain employs TRBV4-1 and TRBJ2-5; 11 bases fit TRBD2. Germline loops: CDR1 MGHRA, CDR2 YSYEKL. This CDR3 comprises 15 residues. The trim removed 1 base at V and 4 bases at J, leaving 2 bases unmatched. CDR3 coding DNA: TGCGCCAGCAGCCAAGCTCTAGCGGGAGGAGAGACCCAGTACTTC. This sequence encodes CASSQALAGGETQYF.

The chain is built from TRBV12-5 and TRBJ2-3, with no clear D. The CDR3 has 13 residues. Deletions cut 6 bases from V and 0 bases from J, with 7 bases between. Germline values: CDR1 LGHNT, CDR2 FRNRAP. CDR3 DNA: TGTGCTAGTGGGGCAGGAAGCACAGATACGCAGTATTTT. Its protein is CASGAGSTDTQYF.